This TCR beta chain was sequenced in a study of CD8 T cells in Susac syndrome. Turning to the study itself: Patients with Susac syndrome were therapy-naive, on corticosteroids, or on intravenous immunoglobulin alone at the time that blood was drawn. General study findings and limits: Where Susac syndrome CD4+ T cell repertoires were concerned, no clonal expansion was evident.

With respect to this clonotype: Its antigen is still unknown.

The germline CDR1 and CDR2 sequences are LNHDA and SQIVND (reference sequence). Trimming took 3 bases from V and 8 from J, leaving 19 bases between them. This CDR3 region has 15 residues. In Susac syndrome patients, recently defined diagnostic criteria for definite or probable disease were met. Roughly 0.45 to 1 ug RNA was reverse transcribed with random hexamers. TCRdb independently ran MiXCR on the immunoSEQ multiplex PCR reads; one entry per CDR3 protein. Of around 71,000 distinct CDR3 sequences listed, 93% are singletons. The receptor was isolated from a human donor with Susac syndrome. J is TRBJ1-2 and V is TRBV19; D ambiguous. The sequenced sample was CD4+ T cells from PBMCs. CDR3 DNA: TGTGCCAGTAGTATTGGTGAGAGTCTGATCTCGGGCTACACCTTC. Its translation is CASSIGESLISGYTF.